The 8 T cell receptor beta chains reported below all come from one sample, sequenced in a study of cytotoxic CD8 clonotypes in ibrutinib-treated CLL. The assay was immunoSEQ multiplex PCR, and TCRdb's table has in-frame clones only and misses some. The sample includes 52,000 or so clones, less than 90% of them seen just once. Sample: PBMCs, taken after 24 months of ibrutinib treatment. The receptors stem from a human donor with chronic lymphocytic leukemia.

The chain couples TRBV5-6 to TRBJ2-3; D may be TRBD2 (6 bases). Germline CDR1 is SGHDT and CDR2 is YYEEEE. This CDR3 is built from 18 residues. V was clipped by 4 bases and J by 1 base, with 22 bases between them. The CDR3: CASSPSVGFGGGTDTQYF. CDR3 nucleotides: TGTGCCAGCAGCCCAAGTGTGGGTTTCGGAGGGGGCACAGATACGCAGTATTTT.

This chain joins TRBV7-6 and TRBJ2-1; TRBD2 aligns across 13 bases. With V trimmed by 0 bases and J by 4 bases, 6 bases remained unmatched. In germline, CDR1 is SGHVS, CDR2 FNYEAQ. There are 18 residues in the CDR3. The CDR3 loop is CASSLARTSGRTYNEQFF. The CDR3 DNA reads as TGTGCCAGCAGCTTAGCGCGGACTAGCGGGAGAACGTACAATGAGCAGTTCTTC.

The chain couples TRBV9 to TRBJ2-1; a weak D match, TRBD2 (6 bases). Germline CDR1 and CDR2: SGDLS and YYNGEE. CDR3 length: 15 amino acids. Trimming took off 2 bases at V and 0 bases at J, with 9 bases between the two ends. The CDR3: CASSVGTGSYNEQFF. DNA for the CDR3: TGTGCCAGCAGCGTCGGGACTGGCTCCTACAATGAGCAGTTCTTC.

J is TRBJ2-1 and V is TRBV28, with D perhaps being TRBD1 or TRBD2 (5 bases each). V was trimmed by 8 bases and J by 5 bases, leaving 16 bases between them. Germline V gene sequence: CDR1 MDHEN, CDR2 SYDVKM. The CDR3 is 14 residues long. The CDR3 is CASQRPGTDNEQFF. DNA for the CDR3: TGTGCCAGCCAACGACCCGGGACGGACAATGAGCAGTTCTTC.

This chain connects TRBV6-1 to TRBJ2-7; 9 nucleotides agree with TRBD2. In germline, CDR1 is MNHNS, CDR2 SASEGT. With 4 bases clipped from V and 6 bases from J, the junction kept 7 bases outside the gene matches. The CDR3 extends over 14 amino acids. CDR3 sequence (DNA): TGTGCCAGCAGTGCACTAGCGGGCCTCGCCGAGCAGTACTTC. This codes for CASSALAGLAEQYF.

With regard to this clone: The same CDR3 is also encoded by other DNA sequences in this sample. The chain has TRBV30 and TRBJ2-7; TRBD2 matches 11 bases. Unmatched junction bases numbered 5, after V lost 0 bases and J lost 7 bases. CDR3 length: 14 residues. Germline values: CDR1 GTSNPN, CDR2 SVGIG (reference sequence). CDR3 nucleotide sequence: TGTGCCTGGAGTGTACTAGCGGGAGTGGGAGAGCAGTACTTC. Translated, it gives CAWSVLAGVGEQYF.

V gene TRBV6-1 combines with J gene TRBJ1-4; a possible D gene is TRBD1 (6 bases). This CDR3 spans 15 amino acids. Between the trimmed V and J ends, which lost 4 bases and 5 bases, there was a span of 14 bases. CDR1 is MNHNS, CDR2 SASEGT, per germline. The CDR3 spells CASSGREGGNEKLFF. The CDR3 DNA is TGTGCCAGCAGTGGCCGGGAGGGGGGAAATGAAAAACTGTTTTTT.

This chain joins TRBV30 and TRBJ2-4; tentative D call: TRBD1 (5 bases). V was clipped by 3 bases and J by 0 bases, with 15 bases between them. Germline V gene data show CDR1 as GTSNPN and CDR2 as SVGIG (reference sequence). CDR3 length equals 16 residues. As DNA, the CDR3 is TGTGCCTGGAGCGACCTATCCAGGGTAGCCAAAAACATTCAGTACTTC. The encoded protein is CAWSDLSRVAKNIQYF.